One T cell receptor beta chain is described in this entry. Its antigen is as yet unknown. J gave up 10 bases and V 2 bases, and 12 bases lay outside the gene matches. Germline loops: CDR1 DFQATT, CDR2 SNEGSKA (reference sequence). This CDR3 spans 16 amino acids. This entry comes from a study of CD8 T cells in Susac syndrome. An input of roughly 0.5 to 1 ug of RNA was subjected to reverse transcription using random hexamers. The CDR3 of TCR beta was amplified by immunoSEQ multiplex PCR across 54 Vbeta and 13 Jbeta. TCRdb passed the immunoSEQ multiplex PCR reads through MiXCR, listing each CDR3 protein once. The sample consists of about 160,000 distinct CDR3 sequences, just over 90% of them appearing once. Study-level results: TCR sequencing and HLA analysis covered a relatively small number of individuals.

Healthy donors constituted the control group, matched for age and sex. It was negative isolation that provided the CD8+ and CD4+ T cells, whereas TEMRA cells were enriched by FACS. Material for sequencing was CD4+ T cells from PBMCs. This chain connects TRBV20-1 to TRBJ1-6; TRBD1 matches 9 bases. This clonotype was obtained from a human donor in good health. For the CDR3, the DNA is TGCAGTGCTAGACCCACTAGGGGGACAGGGCAATCACCCCTCCACTTT. Translation: CSARPTRGTGQSPLHF.